These T cell receptor beta chains were read from a single sample in a study of blood T cell repertoires in COVID-19. Clones were read by immunoSEQ multiplex PCR, and TCRdb kept only the in-frame ones, dropping some. The sample records more than 45,000 clones, 87% being singletons. Sequenced material: peripheral blood. These receptors were taken from a woman at least 80 years old with COVID-19, enrolled during active disease. Each CDR3 is given with its conserved first and last residue. D genes are given only for firm matches.

>TRBJ1-2|TRBD1|TRBV4-2|17
CASSQDPLGQGDYGYTF
>TRBJ2-5|NA|TRBV18|14
CASSPRGLEETQYF
>TRBJ1-1|NA|TRBV2|12
CASSAGITEAFF
>TRBJ2-2|TRBD1|TRBV2|17
CASSENNAGGNTGELFF
>TRBJ2-1|TRBD2|TRBV7-9|13
CASSLVSGVPQFF
>TRBJ2-2|TRBD1|TRBV3-1/TRBV3-2|14
CASSPTTGAGELFF
>TRBJ2-1|NA|TRBV9|14
CASSVAGGWDEQFF
>TRBJ1-5|TRBD1|TRBV4-1|16
CASAPTLDRGNQPQHF
>TRBJ2-3|TRBD2|TRBV11-2|16
CASSLRLATSTDTQYF
>TRBJ1-3|NA|TRBV11-2|13
CASSLSGGNTIYF
>TRBJ1-2|NA|TRBV1|14
CTSSRVTHRRGYTF
>TRBJ2-2|NA|TRBV7-2|18
CASSLAGVTGSNTGELFF
>TRBJ1-2|NA|TRBV12-5|15
CASGLVPSGVNGYTF
>TRBJ1-2|TRBD1|TRBV5-4|14
CAIPSGQGNYGYTF
>TRBJ2-7|NA|TRBV30|11
CAWRTDYEQYF
>TRBJ2-1|NA|TRBV20-1|15
CSASHLLAPAGEQFF
>TRBJ2-7|NA|TRBV7-8|11
CASSRRIEQYF
>TRBJ1-5|NA|TRBV6-5|12
CASSSVNQPQHF
>TRBJ2-7|TRBD1|TRBV7-9|13
CASSFEGQPLQYF
>TRBJ2-1|TRBD2|TRBV3-1/TRBV3-2|16
CASSRSAGGDGNEQFF
>TRBJ2-1|TRBD2|TRBV7-9|18
CASSSRTSGGSSYNEQFF
>TRBJ2-7|NA|TRBV10-3|15
CAISVGPGGRDEQYF
>TRBJ1-3|NA|TRBV3-1/TRBV3-2|17
CASSQDPRGAGGNTIYF
>TRBJ2-1|TRBD1|TRBV19|15
CASTNWDSLGNEQFF
>TRBJ2-7|TRBD2|TRBV5-1|14
CASSLASGGYEQYF
>TRBJ2-3|NA|TRBV5-6|15
CASSGRQWNIGTQYF
>TRBJ2-3|TRBD2|TRBV3-1/TRBV3-2|16
CASSPRGAGGADTQYF
>TRBJ1-4|TRBD1|TRBV2|14
CALRRDRSTEKLFF
>TRBJ2-1|NA|TRBV4-1|15
CASSLEEGRYNEQFF
>TRBJ1-1|TRBD1|TRBV4-1|16
CASSQGTGGGNTEAFF
>TRBJ2-5|TRBD2|TRBV7-2|16
CASSLEGFSGGVSQYF
>TRBJ2-2|TRBD2|TRBV9|19
CASSVTSGSRAGRTGELFF
>TRBJ2-3|NA|TRBV3-1/TRBV3-2|15
CASSQDGTSTDTQYF
>TRBJ2-7|TRBD1|TRBV7-9|15
CASSPGQGKTYEQYF
>TRBJ2-7|NA|TRBV5-6|15
CASSPFGQQPYEQYF
>TRBJ1-1|NA|TRBV30|13
CAWSKTVNTEAFF
>TRBJ2-7|TRBD2|TRBV20-1|11
CSAPGGNEQYF
>TRBJ2-7|NA|TRBV4-1|14
CASSQFSQDYEQYF
>TRBJ2-7|TRBD2|TRBV2|15
CASSGLAGLTYEQYF
>TRBJ1-3|NA|TRBV9|16
CASGQDDILSGNTIYF
>TRBJ2-3|NA|TRBV11-1|14
CASSLEGGGRTQYF
>TRBJ2-7|TRBD1|TRBV12-5|16
CASGRGQGRYSYEQYF
>TRBJ2-1|TRBD2|TRBV7-2|15
CASSGAGLAYNEQFF
>TRBJ1-1|NA|TRBV5-6|13
CASSFDRITEAFF
>TRBJ2-1|NA|TRBV10-2|15
CASSEPSAAYNEQFF
>TRBJ1-2|TRBD1|TRBV10-3|17
CAISDSTGTGPNYGYTF
>TRBJ1-6|NA|TRBV19|15
CASTQIERGNSPLHF
>TRBJ2-3|NA|TRBV9|14
CASSVTTGTDTQYF
>TRBJ1-4|NA|TRBV27|14
CASSPTGVNEKLFF
>TRBJ1-2|TRBD1|TRBV27|13
CASSLSPGTDRNF
>TRBJ2-2|TRBD2|TRBV27|15
CASSWRLAGGGELFF